Described below is a single T cell receptor beta chain sequence and its context. This sample is drawn from a study of blood T cell repertoires in COVID-19. Background on the study: The United States, Italy and Spain were the sources of the acute and convalescent COVID-19 samples.

This CDR3 is 14 amino acids long. V dropped 4 bases and J dropped 11 bases, with 16 bases sitting between them. Germline CDR1 and CDR2: SGHDT and YYEEEE. Authors' analysis steps: Nucleated cell counts were estimated from reference gene primer amplification. Only in-frame clones appear in the TCRdb table, and some are missing; sequencing was by immunoSEQ multiplex PCR. V and J calls and clone size are those listed in that table; D and trimming were worked out from the DNA. The table lists about 140,000 clones, around 86% of them singletons. This clonotype was obtained from a woman aged 80 or over with acute or convalescent COVID-19. Sequencing used peripheral blood. The rearrangement joins TRBV5-6 to TRBJ1-6; the D gene is possibly TRBD1 (6 bases). The CDR3 DNA reads as TGTGCCAGCAGCCTACGGACAGTTGTGCCACCCCTCCACTTT. Translation: CASSLRTVVPPLHF.